These T cell receptor beta chains were read from a single sample in a study of blood T cells in healthy people across ages. TCRdb processed the 5' RACE reads anew with MiXCR; each CDR3 protein has one entry. This sample yields about 830,000 distinct CDR3 sequences, of which roughly 50% are seen a single time; roughly 22% belongs to the top ten. Material: blood. These receptor sequences come from a man between 25 and 39 years old in good health. Each CDR3 is given with its conserved first and last residue. A D gene is named only where the DNA matches it firmly. Clone size appears in some rows only: once, few, many, or a class for an expanded clone.

few | TRBJ1-1 | TRBV4-3 | - | CASSQEAANTEAFF | TGCGCCAGCAGCCAAGAAGCAGCGAACACTGAAGCTTTCTTT
- | TRBJ1-6 | TRBV27 | - | CASSSSGRVDNSPLHF | TGTGCCAGCAGTTCGTCCGGACGGGTTGATAATTCACCCCTCCACTTT
- | TRBJ2-2 | TRBV7-6 | - | CASSLRQGGELFF | TGTGCCAGCAGCTTAAGGCAGGGCGGGGAGCTGTTTTTT
many | TRBJ2-7 | TRBV25-1 | TRBD2 | CASSGRISGGPTYEQYF | TGTGCCAGCAGCGGACGGATTAGCGGGGGGCCTACCTACGAGCAGTACTTC
- | TRBJ2-1 | TRBV7-9 | - | CASSLDTGRSNEQFF | TGTGCCAGCAGCTTAGATACAGGGAGAAGCAATGAGCAGTTCTTC
few | TRBJ1-1 | TRBV20-1 | - | CSAERGQRGSNTEAFF | TGCAGTGCCGAGCGAGGACAAAGGGGTTCCAACACTGAAGCTTTCTTT
- | TRBJ2-1 | TRBV3-1 | - | CASSQDRGVNEQFF | TGTGCCAGCAGCCAAGATCGAGGAGTCAATGAGCAGTTCTTC
- | TRBJ2-6 | TRBV7-3 | - | CASSFEGSSGANVLTF | TGTGCCAGCAGCTTTGAGGGGAGCTCTGGGGCCAACGTCCTGACTTTC
- | TRBJ2-1 | TRBV20-1 | - | CSARDSRGDEQFF | TGCAGTGCTAGAGATAGTCGGGGTGATGAGCAGTTCTTC
once | TRBJ2-1 | TRBV2 | - | CASSVQGVVEGNEQFF | TGTGCCAGCAGTGTTCAAGGAGTGGTCGAGGGCAATGAGCAGTTCTTC
- | TRBJ2-5 | TRBV12-3/TRBV12-4 | - | CASRDSGQETQYF | TGTGCCAGCAGAGACAGTGGGCAAGAGACCCAGTACTTC
- | TRBJ2-6 | TRBV6-5 | - | CASSGDGANVLTF | TGTGCCAGCTCCGGGGATGGGGCCAACGTCCTGACTTTC
- | TRBJ2-1 | TRBV10-3 | TRBD2 | CASTGLALNEQFF | TGTGCCAGTACGGGACTAGCATTGAATGAGCAGTTCTTC
- | TRBJ1-5 | TRBV20-1 | - | CSARAPGWSNQPQHF | TGCAGTGCTAGGGCACCAGGGTGGAGCAATCAGCCCCAGCATTTT
- | TRBJ1-4 | TRBV27 | TRBD1 | CASSPRGYRTNEKLFF | TGTGCCAGCAGCCCCAGGGGGTACAGGACCAATGAAAAACTGTTTTTT
- | TRBJ2-3 | TRBV7-6 | - | CASSYTLTDTQYF | TGTGCCAGCAGCTACACCCTCACAGATACGCAGTATTTT
- | TRBJ1-2 | TRBV12-3/TRBV12-4 | - | CASSWGLEGYGYTF | TGTGCCAGCAGTTGGGGACTCGAGGGGTATGGCTACACCTTC
- | TRBJ2-7 | TRBV15 | TRBD1 | CATSPDRGDAYEQYF | TGTGCCACCAGTCCCGACAGGGGGGACGCCTACGAGCAGTACTTC
once | TRBJ2-3 | TRBV6-5 | TRBD2 | CASSSRGLGTDTQYF | TGTGCCAGCAGTTCCCGGGGACTAGGCACAGATACGCAGTATTTT
- | TRBJ2-1 | TRBV29-1 | TRBD2 | CSVPVTSGAYNEQFF | TGCAGCGTGCCGGTGACTAGCGGGGCTTACAATGAGCAGTTCTTC
- | TRBJ2-3 | TRBV29-1 | - | CSVDRTTDTQYF | TGCAGCGTTGACCGGACCACAGATACGCAGTATTTT
- | TRBJ2-1 | TRBV4-3 | TRBD2 | CASSQGLAANEQFF | TGCGCCAGCAGCCAAGGACTAGCGGCCAATGAGCAGTTCTTC
- | TRBJ2-1 | TRBV5-1 | - | CASSLYSLDEQFF | TGCGCCAGCAGCTTGTACAGCTTGGATGAGCAGTTCTTC
- | TRBJ2-1 | TRBV19 | TRBD1 | CASRMGQFDEQFF | TGTGCCAGTAGAATGGGACAGTTCGATGAGCAGTTCTTC